The present entry profiles one TCR beta chain with its context. The CDR3 extends over 14 amino acids. The germline V and J ends were trimmed by 4 bases and 4 bases, with 11 bases remaining between them. CDR1 and CDR2 from the germline V gene are MNHEY and SMNVEV (reference sequence). The record originates from a study of blood T cell repertoires in COVID-19. This table comes from immunoSEQ multiplex PCR, and its TCRdb copy is limited to in-frame clones, with some not included. The table includes fewer than 350,000 clones, approximately 90% detected once. Living in 25 or so US areas, the participants were between about 18 and 100 years of age.

This TCR was recovered from a woman in her 40s with acute COVID-19. Sequencing input: PBMCs or T cells enriched from blood (not recorded which). The V call is TRBV27, the J call TRBJ1-5, with D possibly TRBD1 on 5 matching bases. CDR3: CASSYGGINQPQHF. DNA of the CDR3: TGTGCCAGCAGTTACGGGGGGATAAATCAGCCCCAGCATTTT.